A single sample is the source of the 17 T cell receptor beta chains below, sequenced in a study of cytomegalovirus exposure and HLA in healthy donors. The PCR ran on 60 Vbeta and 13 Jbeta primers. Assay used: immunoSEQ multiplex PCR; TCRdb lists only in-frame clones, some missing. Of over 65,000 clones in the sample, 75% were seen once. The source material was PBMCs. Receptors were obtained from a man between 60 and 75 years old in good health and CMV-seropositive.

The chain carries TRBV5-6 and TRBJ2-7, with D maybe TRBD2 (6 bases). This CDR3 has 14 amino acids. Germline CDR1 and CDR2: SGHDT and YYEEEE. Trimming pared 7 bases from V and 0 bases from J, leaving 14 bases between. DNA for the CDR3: TGTGCCAGCTCCGCCGGGAGACTCTCCTACGAGCAGTACTTC. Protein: CASSAGRLSYEQYF. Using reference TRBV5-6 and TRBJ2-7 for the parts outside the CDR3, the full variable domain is DAGVTQSPTHLIKTRGQQVTLRCSPKSGHDTVSWYQQALGQGPQFIFQYYEEEERQRGNFPDRFSGHQFPNYSSELNVNALLLGDSALYLCASSAGRLSYEQYFGPGTRLTVT.

CDR3 bases: TGTGCCAGCAGCTTTCTAGCGGGGGAGTACAATGAGCAGTTCTTC. Translated, it gives CASSFLAGEYNEQFF. The chain carries TRBV5-5 and TRBJ2-1, with 10 bases that match TRBD2. Looked up from germline, CDR1 is SGHKS and CDR2 is YYEKEE (reference sequence). This CDR3 comprises 15 residues. The J segment lost 4 bases and the V segment lost 2 bases, leaving 3 bases of the junction unmatched.

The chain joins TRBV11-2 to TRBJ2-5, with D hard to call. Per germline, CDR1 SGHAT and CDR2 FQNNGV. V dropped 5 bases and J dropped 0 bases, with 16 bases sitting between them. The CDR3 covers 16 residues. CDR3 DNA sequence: TGTGCCAGCAGCCTTACTTCTGCTCCTTACCAAGAGACCCAGTACTTC. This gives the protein CASSLTSAPYQETQYF.

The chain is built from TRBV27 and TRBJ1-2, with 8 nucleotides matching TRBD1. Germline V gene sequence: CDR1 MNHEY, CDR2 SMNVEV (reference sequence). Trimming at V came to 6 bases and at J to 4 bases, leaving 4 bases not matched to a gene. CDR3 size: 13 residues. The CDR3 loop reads CASRLTGGYGYTF. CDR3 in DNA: TGTGCCAGCAGGTTAACAGGGGGCTATGGCTACACCTTC.

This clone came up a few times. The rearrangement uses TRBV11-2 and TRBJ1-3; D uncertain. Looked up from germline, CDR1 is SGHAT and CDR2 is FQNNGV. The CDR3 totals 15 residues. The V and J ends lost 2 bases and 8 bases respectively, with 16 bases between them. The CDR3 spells CASSLYDREGYTIYF. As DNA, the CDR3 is TGTGCCAGCAGCTTATATGATAGGGAGGGCTACACCATATATTTT.

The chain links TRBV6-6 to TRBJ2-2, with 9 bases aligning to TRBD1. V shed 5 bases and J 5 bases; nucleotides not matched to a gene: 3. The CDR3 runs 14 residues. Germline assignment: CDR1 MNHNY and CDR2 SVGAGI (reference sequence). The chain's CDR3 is CASSGDRATGELFF. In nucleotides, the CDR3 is TGTGCCAGCAGTGGGGACAGGGCGACCGGGGAGCTGTTTTTT.

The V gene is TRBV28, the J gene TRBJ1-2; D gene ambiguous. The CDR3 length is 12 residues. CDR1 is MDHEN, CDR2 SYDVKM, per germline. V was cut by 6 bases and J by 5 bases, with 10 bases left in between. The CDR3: CASSSGSYGYTF. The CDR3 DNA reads TGTGCCAGCAGCTCAGGTAGTTATGGCTACACCTTC.

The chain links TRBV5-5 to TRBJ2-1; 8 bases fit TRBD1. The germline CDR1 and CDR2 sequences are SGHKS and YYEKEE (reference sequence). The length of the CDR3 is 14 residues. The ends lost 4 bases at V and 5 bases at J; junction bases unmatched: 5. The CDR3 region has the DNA TGTGCCAGCAGCCCCTGGACAGGGCACAATGAGCAGTTCTTC. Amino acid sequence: CASSPWTGHNEQFF.

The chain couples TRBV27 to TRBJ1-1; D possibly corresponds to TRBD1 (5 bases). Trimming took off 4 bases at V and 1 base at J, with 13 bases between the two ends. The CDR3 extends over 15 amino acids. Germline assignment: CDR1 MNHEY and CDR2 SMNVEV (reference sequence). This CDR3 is CASSSNRNRNTEAFF. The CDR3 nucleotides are TGTGCCAGCAGTTCAAACAGGAATAGGAACACTGAAGCTTTCTTT.

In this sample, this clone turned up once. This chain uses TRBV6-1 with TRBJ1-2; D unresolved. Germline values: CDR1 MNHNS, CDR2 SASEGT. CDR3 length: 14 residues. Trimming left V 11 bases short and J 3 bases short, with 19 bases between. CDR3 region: CACWGAGRDYGYTF. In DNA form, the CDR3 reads TGTGCCTGCTGGGGTGCGGGGAGGGACTATGGCTACACCTTC.

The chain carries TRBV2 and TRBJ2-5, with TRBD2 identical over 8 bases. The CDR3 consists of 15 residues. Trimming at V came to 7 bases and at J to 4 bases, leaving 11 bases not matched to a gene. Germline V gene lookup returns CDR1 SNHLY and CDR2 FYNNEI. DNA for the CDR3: TGTGCCAGCAATGACCTTGGGCTAGCGGGAGAGACCCAGTACTTC. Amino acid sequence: CASNDLGLAGETQYF.

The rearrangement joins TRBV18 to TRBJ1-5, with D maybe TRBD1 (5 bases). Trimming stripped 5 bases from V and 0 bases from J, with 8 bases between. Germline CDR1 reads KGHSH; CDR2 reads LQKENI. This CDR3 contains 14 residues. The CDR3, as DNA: TGTGCCAGCTCAGTGCAGGGTAGCAATCAGCCCCAGCATTTT. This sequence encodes CASSVQGSNQPQHF.

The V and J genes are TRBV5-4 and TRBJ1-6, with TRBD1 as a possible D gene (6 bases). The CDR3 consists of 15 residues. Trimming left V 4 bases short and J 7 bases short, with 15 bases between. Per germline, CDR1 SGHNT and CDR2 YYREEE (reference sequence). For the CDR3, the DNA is TGTGCCAGCAGCAATAGACAGGCCCCAAATTCACCCCTCCACTTT. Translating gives CASSNRQAPNSPLHF.

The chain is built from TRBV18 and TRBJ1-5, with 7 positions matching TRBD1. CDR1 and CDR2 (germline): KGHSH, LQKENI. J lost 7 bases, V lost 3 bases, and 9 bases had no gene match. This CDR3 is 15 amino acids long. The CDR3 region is CASSPRQGSSQPQHF. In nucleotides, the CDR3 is TGTGCCAGCTCACCTCGACAGGGAAGCAGCCAGCCCCAGCATTTT.

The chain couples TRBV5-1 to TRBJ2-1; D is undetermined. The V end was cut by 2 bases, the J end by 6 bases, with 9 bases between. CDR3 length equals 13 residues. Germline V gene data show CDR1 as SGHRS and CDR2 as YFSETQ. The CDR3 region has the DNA TGCGCCAGCAGCTTATTCCTAACCAATGAGCAGTTCTTC. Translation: CASSLFLTNEQFF. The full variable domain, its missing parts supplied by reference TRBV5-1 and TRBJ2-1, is KAGVTQTPRYLIKTRGQQVTLSCSPISGHRSVSWYQQTPGQGLQFLFEYFSETQRNKGNFPGRFSGRQFSNSRSEMNVSTLELGDSALYLCASSLFLTNEQFFGPGTRLTVL.

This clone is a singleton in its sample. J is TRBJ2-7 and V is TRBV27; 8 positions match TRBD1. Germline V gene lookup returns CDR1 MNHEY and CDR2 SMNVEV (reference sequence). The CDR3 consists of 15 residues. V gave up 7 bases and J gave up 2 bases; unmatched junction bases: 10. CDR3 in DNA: TGTGCCAGCACCCCCTACAGGGGGTTGACCTACGAGCAGTACTTC. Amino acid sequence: CASTPYRGLTYEQYF.

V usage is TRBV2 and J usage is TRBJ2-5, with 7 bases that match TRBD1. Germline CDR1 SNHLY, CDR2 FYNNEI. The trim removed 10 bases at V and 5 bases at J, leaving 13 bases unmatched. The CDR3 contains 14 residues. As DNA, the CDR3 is TGTGCCACCCTCCGGGACAGTCCGGGGGAGACCCAGTACTTC. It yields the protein CATLRDSPGETQYF.